This entry concerns a single TCR beta chain. This entry comes from a study of early T cells in non-severe SARS-CoV-2 infection. Study summary: The authors sequenced bulk RNA from unsorted whole blood, leaving chains unpaired.

Attachment of unique molecular identifiers to individual cDNA molecules was performed. TCRdb reprocessed the 5' RACE reads with MiXCR, giving one entry per CDR3 protein. The sample records roughly 50,000 distinct CDR3 sequences, 7% to 9% being singletons. Germline V gene lookup returns CDR1 MNHNY and CDR2 SVGAGI (reference sequence). Trimming shortened V by 2 bases and J by 6 bases, and 11 bases separated the two germline ends. The CDR3 loop spans 14 amino acids. V and J are TRBV6-6 and TRBJ2-4; D may match TRBD1 or TRBD2 (5 bases each). The TCR originated in an adult who was a healthcare worker with PCR-confirmed SARS-CoV-2 infection or an uninfected control (not recorded which). The sequencing sample was made of whole blood. The DNA for the CDR3 is TGTGCCAGCAGTTACCGTGGGACCTTAAACATTCAGTACTTC. Its protein is CASSYRGTLNIQYF.